The 13 T cell receptor beta chains below all came from one sample that was sequenced in a study of blood T cells in healthy people across ages. A sample-barcoded 5' primer and a J-beta primer mix were used in a second PCR of roughly 6 to 11 cycles. TCRdb processed the 5' RACE reads anew with MiXCR; each CDR3 protein has one entry. In the table there are 1,100,000 or so distinct CDR3 sequences, around 45% of which are singletons. Sequencing was performed on blood. The receptors were sampled from a woman aged 60-75 years in good health.

In regard to this clonotype: One junction end does not reproduce the germline sequence, and a read error may be involved. This chain connects TRBV7-8 to TRBJ2-7; D gene ambiguous. The CDR3 covers 11 residues. The germline V gene encodes CDR1 SGHVS and CDR2 FQNEAQ. In DNA, the CDR3 is TGTGCCAGCAGCGGAGCGTACGAGCTGTACTTC. As protein: CASSGAYELYF. The entire variable domain, with the rest obtained from reference TRBV7-8 and TRBJ2-7, is as follows: GAGVSQSPRYKVAKRGQDVALRCDPISGHVSLFWYQQALGQGPEFLTYFQNEAQLDKSGLPSDRFFAERPEGSVSTLKIQRTQQEDSAVYLCASSGAYELYFGPGTRLTVT.

The V and J genes are TRBV7-6 and TRBJ2-7; D call uncertain. The V end was cut by 3 bases, the J end by 0 bases, with 9 bases between. CDR3 length: 14 residues. Germline V CDR1 and CDR2: SGHVS, FNYEAQ. Here the CDR3 reads CASSFSDSSYEQYF. The CDR3 bases are TGTGCCAGCAGCTTCTCAGACTCCTCCTACGAGCAGTACTTC.

CDR3 nucleotide sequence: TGTGCCAGCAGCTTGTCAAGGAAGTGGACAGGGTACAATCAGCCCCAGCATTTT. Translation: CASSLSRKWTGYNQPQHF. The rearrangement uses TRBV5-6 and TRBJ1-5; 8 bases agree with TRBD1. CDR1 is SGHDT and CDR2 is YYEEEE in the germline V gene. The CDR3 length is 18 residues. V trimming: 1 base; J trimming: 3 bases; junction bases outside the gene matches: 12.

The V call is TRBV28, the J call TRBJ2-4, with D possibly being TRBD1 (6 bases). Trimming removed 4 bases at V and 0 bases at J, with 13 bases between. The CDR3 extends over 16 amino acids. The germline V gene encodes CDR1 MDHEN and CDR2 SYDVKM. DNA of the CDR3: TGTGCCAGCAGTTCGTCCGGGACACTAGCCAAAAACATTCAGTACTTC. This codes for CASSSSGTLAKNIQYF.

In DNA, the CDR3 is TGTGCCAGTAGAAGGAGGCCGGGTTTGGGCAATGAGCAGTTCTTC. It is translated as CASRRRPGLGNEQFF. The J gene is TRBJ2-1, the V gene TRBV19; D may be TRBD2 (5 bases). The V gene lost 6 bases and the J gene lost 6 bases, with 18 bases spanning the gap. Germline loops: CDR1 LNHDA, CDR2 SQIVND (reference sequence). This CDR3 has 15 residues.

This clonotype was seen just once. V and J are TRBV27 and TRBJ2-5; no definite D call. Germline V gives CDR1 MNHEY, CDR2 SMNVEV (reference sequence). The CDR3 is made up of 14 amino acids. The V end was cut by 5 bases, the J end by 4 bases, with 14 bases between. DNA for the CDR3: TGTGCCAGCAGTGTAAGTCTGGGAATAGAGACCCAGTACTTC. Translated: CASSVSLGIETQYF.

CDR3 in amino acids: CASSPFRTGRPQETQYF. The CDR3 nucleotides are TGTGCCAGCAGTCCTTTCAGGACAGGACGTCCTCAAGAGACCCAGTACTTC. The J gene is TRBJ2-5, the V gene TRBV27, with TRBD1 identical over 7 bases. The germline CDR1 and CDR2 sequences are MNHEY and SMNVEV (reference sequence). The V segment lost 5 bases and the J segment 2 bases; nucleotides outside the gene matches: 14. The CDR3 loop spans 17 amino acids.

This chain connects TRBV29-1 to TRBJ2-7; D tentatively reads TRBD1 or TRBD2 (5 bases each). The better agreement between TRBJ2-4 and the DNA end casts doubt on the J call. The CDR3 runs 14 residues. Germline V gene sequence: CDR1 SQVTM, CDR2 ANQGSEA. The DNA of the CDR3 is TGCAGCGTTTCTGGGGCAGGGAGACAAAACATTCAGTACTTC. As protein: CSVSGAGRQNIQYF.

In this sample, this clonotype turned up many times. The V and J genes are TRBV12-3 or TRBV12-4 and TRBJ2-3; D is ambiguous. The CDR3 runs 13 residues. V dropped 3 bases and J dropped 4 bases, with 8 bases sitting between them. The CDR3 here is CASSLGRADTQYF. CDR3 nucleotide sequence: TGTGCCAGCAGTTTGGGAAGAGCAGATACGCAGTATTTT.

This chain uses TRBV5-1 with TRBJ2-3; D is possibly TRBD1 (5 bases). Trimming removed 4 bases at V and 2 bases at J, with 11 bases between. The germline CDR1 and CDR2 sequences are SGHRS and YFSETQ. The CDR3 contains 14 residues. CDR3 protein: CASSPDTHTDTQYF. In DNA, the CDR3 is TGCGCCAGCAGCCCGGACACACACACAGATACGCAGTATTTT.

V usage is TRBV13 and J usage is TRBJ1-6, with 8 bases lining up with TRBD1. The CDR3 length is 15 residues. J was trimmed by 5 bases and V by 5 bases; bases with no gene match: 5. Looked up from germline, CDR1 is PRHDT and CDR2 is FYEKMQ (reference sequence). The chain's CDR3 is CASSPTGQDNSPLHF. The CDR3 DNA follows: TGTGCCAGCAGCCCAACGGGACAGGATAATTCACCCCTCCACTTT.

This clonotype was observed a single time. The chain carries TRBV20-1 and TRBJ1-6, with TRBD1 identical over 9 bases. CDR1 DFQATT and CDR2 SNEGSKA come from the germline V gene (reference sequence). Trimming cost V 6 bases and J 6 bases; bases outside gene matches: 15. This CDR3 region has 17 residues. CDR3: CSAEDQVRDRVNSPLHF. DNA of the CDR3: TGCAGTGCCGAAGACCAAGTCCGGGACAGGGTTAATTCACCCCTCCACTTT.

This clonotype was detected many times. The CDR3 nucleotides read TGTGCCAGCAGCCAGGACGGGACGGGGACCCAGTACTTC. Protein product: CASSQDGTGTQYF. The chain couples TRBV6-5 to TRBJ2-5; either TRBD1 or TRBD2 may fit D (5 bases each). V lost 6 bases to trimming and J lost 7 bases, with 15 bases between them. The germline gives CDR1 MNHEY, CDR2 SVGAGI. The CDR3 sequence is 13 residues long.